The 18 T cell receptor beta chains in this list originate from one sample, sequenced in a study of blood T cells in healthy people across ages (dated by TCRdb to the mid-2010s). Preparation of the library involved 5' RACE. The instrument given in TCRdb is Illumina HiSeq 2500. A second PCR of roughly 7 to 12 cycles was run with a J-beta primer mix and a sample-barcoded 5' primer. The public sequencing data were trimmed at Q25 with fastp and processed into clonotypes with MiXCR by TCRdb, which kept only in-frame beta chains. Each CDR3 protein gets just one entry, which takes the most common genes and DNA from the rows behind it. Across this sample there are about 720,000 distinct CDR3 sequences, with 20% to 30% seen only once. The ten largest account for under 4.5% of the sample. Separately, the same data were catalogued under a study of T cells of mothers and their children.

Input material: blood. The receptors here all came from a boy aged 5-17 years in good health.

This clonotype was detected only a few times. The chain recombines TRBV28 with TRBJ2-5; D unresolved. With the DNA end fitting TRBJ2-7 better, the J assignment may be wrong. Germline-derived CDR1 and CDR2 are MDHEN and SYDVKM. CDR3 length: 13 residues. The CDR3 coding sequence is TGTGCCAGCAGTTTGGCCAGACCTTACGAGCAGTACTTC. Encoded protein: CASSLARPYEQYF.

The chain uses TRBV20-1 and TRBJ2-5; TRBD1 matches 12 bases. The J call may be in error: the DNA end matches TRBJ2-7 better. CDR1 and CDR2 from the germline V gene are DFQATT and SNEGSKA (reference sequence). This CDR3 has 14 residues. The CDR3 sequence is CSARGQGALYEQYF. DNA of the CDR3: TGCAGTGCCCGGGGACAGGGGGCCTTGTACGAGCAGTACTTC.

The sample holds a few counts of this clonotype. The chain couples TRBV7-2 to TRBJ2-2; weak D call: TRBD2 (6 bases). The CDR3 contains 17 residues. Trimming took 0 bases from V and 5 from J, leaving 16 bases between them. CDR1 SGHTA and CDR2 FQGNSA come from the germline V gene. CDR3 protein: CASSLAGLLATTGELFF. The CDR3 coding sequence is TGTGCCAGCAGCTTAGCGGGCTTACTAGCCACGACCGGGGAGCTGTTTTTT.

The chain uses TRBV20-1 and TRBJ2-1, with 9 positions matching TRBD2. J gave up 7 bases and V 4 bases, and 5 bases lay outside the gene matches. CDR1 is DFQATT, CDR2 SNEGSKA, per germline (reference sequence). The CDR3 has 13 amino acids. CDR3 coding DNA: TGCAGTGCTATGCTAGCGGGATTGAATGAGCAGTTCTTC. Residues: CSAMLAGLNEQFF.

The chain combines TRBV11-2 with TRBJ2-7; 7 nucleotides align to TRBD2. Germline lookup yields CDR1 SGHAT and CDR2 FQNNGV. Unmatched junction bases numbered 10, after V lost 1 base and J lost 1 base. CDR3 length: 17 amino acids. The CDR3 bases are TGTGCCAGCAGCTTAGCCTTGTGGCGGGGGATTTCCTACGAGCAGTACTTC. It translates to CASSLALWRGISYEQYF.

This clonotype was seen a handful of times. The rearrangement uses TRBV28 and TRBJ1-2; D is unclear. Germline CDR1 reads MDHEN; CDR2 reads SYDVKM. The CDR3 is 12 amino acids. Trimming pared 8 bases from V and 8 bases from J, leaving 15 bases between. CDR3 bases: TGTGCCAGCGGATCTTTAGGAGGAGGCTACACCTTC. It is translated as CASGSLGGGYTF.

There are a few counts of this clonotype. The chain recombines TRBV6-2 or TRBV6-3 with TRBJ2-1; D gene ambiguous. The CDR3 is 13 amino acids. Between the trimmed V and J ends, which lost 0 bases and 5 bases, there was a span of 5 bases. Germline CDR1 reads MNHEY; CDR2 reads SVGEGT. The CDR3 nucleotides read TGTGCCAGCAGTTACTCACGTAACAATGAGCAGTTCTTC. It codes for CASSYSRNNEQFF.

The sample holds a few counts of this clonotype. The V gene is TRBV3-1, the J gene TRBJ2-5, with D possibly TRBD2 on 5 matching bases. The ends were cut back, 1 base at V and 4 bases at J, with 10 bases in the middle. Germline V gene data show CDR1 as LGHDT and CDR2 as YNNKEL (reference sequence). The CDR3 sequence is 14 residues long. The CDR3 is CASSQVAGIETQYF. CDR3 nucleotide sequence: TGTGCCAGCAGCCAAGTCGCGGGTATAGAGACCCAGTACTTC.

The V gene is TRBV2, the J gene TRBJ2-5; 7 bases fit TRBD1. The DNA end lines up better with TRBJ2-7; the J call may be wrong. Germline CDR1 SNHLY, CDR2 FYNNEI. The CDR3 runs 14 residues. CDR3 sequence (DNA): TGTGCCAGCAGTCTCCAGGGGGTTGGCTACGAGCAGTACTTC. Its translation is CASSLQGVGYEQYF.

The chain uses TRBV29-1 and TRBJ2-1; the D call may be TRBD1 or TRBD2 (5 bases each). V lost 1 base to trimming and J lost 10 bases, with 23 bases between them. The CDR3 runs to 16 residues. Germline V lookup: CDR1 SQVTM, CDR2 ANQGSEA. As DNA, the CDR3 is TGCAGCGTTGAAGTGGTATCTGGGACGCTTAGTGGGGAGCAGTTCTTC. Protein sequence: CSVEVVSGTLSGEQFF.

The V and J genes are TRBV20-1 and TRBJ2-1; 9 nucleotides align to TRBD1. Germline CDR1 DFQATT, CDR2 SNEGSKA (reference sequence). CDR3 length: 14 residues. V shed 5 bases, J shed 4 bases, and the junction held 6 bases outside the gene matches. The DNA for the CDR3 is TGCAGTGCTTGGTCGGGACAGGGATACAATGAGCAGTTCTTC. This sequence encodes CSAWSGQGYNEQFF.

This clonotype was counted only a few times. Its ends do not fully match the called genes, so a read error is possible. This chain joins TRBV20-1 and TRBJ1-1; no clear D. The CDR3 loop spans 12 amino acids. The germline gives CDR1 DFQATT, CDR2 SNEGSKA (reference sequence). In nucleotides, the CDR3 is TGCAGTGCTGGAGATCGGCACACTGAAGCTTTCTTT. It is translated as CSAGDRHTEAFF.

The genes are TRBV29-1 and TRBJ2-5, with 9 bases that match TRBD1. The CDR3 is made up of 12 amino acids. CDR1 and CDR2 (germline): SQVTM, ANQGSEA. V was clipped by 7 bases and J by 5 bases; unmatched bases: 5. CDR3 DNA: TGCAGCGCCAGAGGGACAGGGGAGACCCAGTACTTC. Encoded protein: CSARGTGETQYF.

This chain links TRBV20-1 with TRBJ2-1, with 7 bases aligning to TRBD1. This CDR3 is 14 amino acids long. Germline lookup yields CDR1 DFQATT and CDR2 SNEGSKA (reference sequence). V lost 5 bases, J lost 4 bases, and 8 bases stayed unmatched. CDR3 DNA: TGCAGTGCTGGTTACGGGACAGATTACAATGAGCAGTTCTTC. Its protein is CSAGYGTDYNEQFF.

The chain employs TRBV20-1 and TRBJ2-2, with TRBD2 matching 9 bases. The CDR3 is 15 residues long. The V segment lost 1 base and the J segment 3 bases; nucleotides outside the gene matches: 3. Germline assignment: CDR1 DFQATT and CDR2 SNEGSKA (reference sequence). CDR3 sequence: CSARGRTSDTGELFF. In nucleotides, the CDR3 is TGCAGTGCTAGAGGACGGACTAGCGACACCGGGGAGCTGTTTTTT.

This clonotype was seen a handful of times. The chain has TRBV18 and TRBJ2-5; either TRBD1 or TRBD2 may fit D (5 bases each). This CDR3 is 13 amino acids long. With 6 bases removed from V and 5 bases from J, the gap between germline ends came to 13 bases. The germline V gene encodes CDR1 KGHSH and CDR2 LQKENI. CDR3 loop: CASSPRRGETQYF. The CDR3, as DNA: TGTGCCAGCTCCCCCCGACGGGGCGAGACCCAGTACTTC.

J is TRBJ1-4 and V is TRBV3-1; possible D gene TRBD1, 6 bases. V was clipped by 4 bases and J by 8 bases, with 11 bases between them. Germline values: CDR1 LGHDT, CDR2 YNNKEL (reference sequence). The CDR3 spans 13 residues. CDR3 coding DNA: TGTGCCAGCAGCCCGGACAGTGGCGAAAAACTGTTTTTT. Amino acids: CASSPDSGEKLFF.

The chain couples TRBV28 to TRBJ2-4; TRBD2 matches at 12 bases. Trimming cost V 4 bases and J 2 bases; bases outside gene matches: 6. In germline, CDR1 is MDHEN, CDR2 SYDVKM. The CDR3 spans 17 residues. The CDR3, as DNA: TGTGCCAGCAGTTCAATTCTAGCGGGGGGGTCCAAAAACATTCAGTACTTC. As protein: CASSSILAGGSKNIQYF. The full variable domain, with the rest looked up from reference TRBV28 and TRBJ2-4, is DVKVTQSSRYLVKRTGEKVFLECVQDMDHENMFWYRQDPGLGLRLIYFSYDVKMKEKGDIPEGYSVSREKKERFSLILESASTNQTSMYLCASSSILAGGSKNIQYFGAGTRLSVL.